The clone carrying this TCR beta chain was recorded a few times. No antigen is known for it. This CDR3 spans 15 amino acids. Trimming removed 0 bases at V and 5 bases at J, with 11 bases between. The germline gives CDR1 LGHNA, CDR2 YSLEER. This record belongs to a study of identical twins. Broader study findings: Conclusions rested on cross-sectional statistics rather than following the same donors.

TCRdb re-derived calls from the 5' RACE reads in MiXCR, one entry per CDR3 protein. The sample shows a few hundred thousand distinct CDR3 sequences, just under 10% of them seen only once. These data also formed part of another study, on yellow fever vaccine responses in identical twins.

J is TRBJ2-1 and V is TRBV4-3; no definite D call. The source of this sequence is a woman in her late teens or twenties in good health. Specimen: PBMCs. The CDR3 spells CASSQDGGLHNEQFF. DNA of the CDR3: TGCGCCAGCAGCCAAGATGGTGGGCTTCACAATGAGCAGTTCTTC.